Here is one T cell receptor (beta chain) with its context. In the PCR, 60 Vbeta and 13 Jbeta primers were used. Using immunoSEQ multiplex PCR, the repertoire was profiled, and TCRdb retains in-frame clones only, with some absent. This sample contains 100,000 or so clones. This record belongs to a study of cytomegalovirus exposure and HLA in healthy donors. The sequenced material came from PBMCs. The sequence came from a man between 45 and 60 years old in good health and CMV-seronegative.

The CDR3 DNA reads as TGTGCCTGGAGCACTAATACGATAGCGGGAGGGGGAGAGCAGTTCTTC. Its translation: CAWSTNTIAGGGEQFF. V is TRBV30 and J is TRBJ2-1, with TRBD2 matching 11 bases. This CDR3 is 16 amino acids long. The germline V gene encodes CDR1 GTSNPN and CDR2 SVGIG (reference sequence). Losses at the gene ends were 3 bases for V and 10 bases for J; bases not matched to a gene: 14.